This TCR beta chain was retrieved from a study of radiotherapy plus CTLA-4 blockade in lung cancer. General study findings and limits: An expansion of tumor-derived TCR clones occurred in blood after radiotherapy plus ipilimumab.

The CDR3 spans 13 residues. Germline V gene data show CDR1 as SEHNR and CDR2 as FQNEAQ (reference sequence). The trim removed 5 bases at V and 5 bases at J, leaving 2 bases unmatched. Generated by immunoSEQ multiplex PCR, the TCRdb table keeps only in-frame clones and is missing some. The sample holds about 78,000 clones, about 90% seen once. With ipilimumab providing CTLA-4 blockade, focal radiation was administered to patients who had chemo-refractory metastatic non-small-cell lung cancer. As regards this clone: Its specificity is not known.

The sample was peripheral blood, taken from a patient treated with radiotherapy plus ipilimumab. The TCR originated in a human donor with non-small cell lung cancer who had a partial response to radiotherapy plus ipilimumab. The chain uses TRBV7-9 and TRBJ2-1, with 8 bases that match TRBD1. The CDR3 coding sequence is TGTGCCAGCAGCCTGACAGGGGACAATGAGCAGTTCTTC. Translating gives CASSLTGDNEQFF.